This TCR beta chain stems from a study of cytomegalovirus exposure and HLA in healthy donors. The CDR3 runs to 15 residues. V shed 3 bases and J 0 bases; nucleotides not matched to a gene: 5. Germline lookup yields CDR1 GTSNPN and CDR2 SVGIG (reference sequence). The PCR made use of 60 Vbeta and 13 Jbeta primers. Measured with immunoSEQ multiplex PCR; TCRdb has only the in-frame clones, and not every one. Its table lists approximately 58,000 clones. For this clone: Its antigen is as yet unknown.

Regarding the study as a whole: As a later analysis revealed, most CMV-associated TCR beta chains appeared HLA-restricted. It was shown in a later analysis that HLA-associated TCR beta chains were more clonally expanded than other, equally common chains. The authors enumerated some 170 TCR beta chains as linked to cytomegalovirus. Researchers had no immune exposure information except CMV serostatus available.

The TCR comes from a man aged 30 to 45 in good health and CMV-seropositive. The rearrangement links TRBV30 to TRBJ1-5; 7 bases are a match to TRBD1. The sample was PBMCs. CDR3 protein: CAWSAGQSSNQPQHF. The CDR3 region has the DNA TGTGCCTGGAGCGCGGGACAGAGTAGCAATCAGCCCCAGCATTTT. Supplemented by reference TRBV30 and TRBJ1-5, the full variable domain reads SQTIHQWPATLVQPVGSPLSLECTVEGTSNPNLYWYRQAAGRGLQLLFYSVGIGQISSEVPQNLSASRPQDRQFILSSKKLLLSDSGFYLCAWSAGQSSNQPQHFGDGTRLSIL.